This T cell receptor (beta chain) was recorded in a study of shared clonotypes between healthy human individuals. Overall study: A donor's plate count was three for CD4 naive and three for CD4 memory; CD8 naive had two and CD8 memory one.

This clone was seen more than once but under ten times. Its specificity is not known. In the original analysis: Sequence data from immunoSEQ were junction-only and lacked quality scores; consequently, filtering differed. Assay: immunoSEQ multiplex PCR; the TCRdb copy retains only in-frame clones and omits some. The V and J calls and clone size were taken over from that table, and D and trimming were inferred from the DNA. The data show 180,000 or so clones, with over 85% seen just once and about 0.067% held by the top ten. Study findings and constraints: Clonotype sharing among donors, it was expected, would be affected by sequencing depth.

The CDR3 loop spans 16 amino acids. Germline V lookup: CDR1 SGHDN, CDR2 FVKESK. Trimming took 1 base from V and 3 from J, leaving 16 bases between them. This TCR derives from a woman aged 30 to 39 in good health. Specimen: naive CD4+ T cells sorted from blood. Subset indicated: CD45RA+ positively selected. The chain is built from TRBV14 and TRBJ2-7; possibly TRBD1 for D (6 bases). CDR3 sequence reads: CASSQGMRGTLYEQYF. Here the CDR3 DNA reads TGTGCCAGCAGCCAAGGGATGAGGGGGACCCTCTACGAGCAGTACTTC.